The clone carrying this T cell receptor (beta chain) was recorded once. This record comes from a study of blood T cell repertoires in COVID-19. The method was immunoSEQ multiplex PCR; TCRdb's version includes in-frame clones alone and lacks a portion of them. The sample records approximately 200,000 clones, roughly 90% being singletons. The CDR3 loop spans 15 amino acids. V was cut by 2 bases and J by 0 bases, with 8 bases left in between. Germline loops: CDR1 MNHEY, CDR2 SVGEGT. The V gene is TRBV6-2 or TRBV6-3, the J gene TRBJ1-5; unclear D gene. This sequence was found in an older woman with acute or convalescent COVID-19. The sample comprised peripheral blood. The CDR3 DNA sequence: TGTGCCAGCAGTTACCCCCAGAATAGCAATCAGCCCCAGCATTTT. Translation gives CASSYPQNSNQPQHF.